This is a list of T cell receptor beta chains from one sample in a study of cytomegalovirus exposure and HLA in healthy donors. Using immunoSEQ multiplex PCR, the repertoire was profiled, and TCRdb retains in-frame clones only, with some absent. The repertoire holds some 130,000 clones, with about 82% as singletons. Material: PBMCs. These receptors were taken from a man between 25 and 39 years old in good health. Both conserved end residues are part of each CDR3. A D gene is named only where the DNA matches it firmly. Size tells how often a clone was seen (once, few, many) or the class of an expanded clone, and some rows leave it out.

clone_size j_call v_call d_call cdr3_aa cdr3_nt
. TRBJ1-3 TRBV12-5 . CASGLSGDGNTIYF TGTGCTAGTGGTTTGTCAGGGGATGGAAACACCATATATTTT
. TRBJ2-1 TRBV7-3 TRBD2 CASRTSGSYNEQFF TGTGCCAGCAGGACTAGCGGCTCCTACAATGAGCAGTTCTTC
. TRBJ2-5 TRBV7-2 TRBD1 CASSLRDRQETQYF TGTGCCAGCTCCCTCCGGGACAGACAAGAGACCCAGTACTTC
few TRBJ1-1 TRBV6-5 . CASSYSQRGEAFF TGTGCCAGCAGTTACTCGCAGCGGGGTGAAGCTTTCTTT
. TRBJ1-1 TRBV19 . CASSIKDAGNTEAFF TGTGCCAGTAGTATAAAGGACGCGGGGAACACTGAAGCTTTCTTT
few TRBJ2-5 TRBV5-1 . CASSFAGETQYF TGCGCCAGCAGCTTCGCCGGGGAGACCCAGTACTTC
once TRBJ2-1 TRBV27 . CASSSQTPGRGLYTEQFF TGTGCCAGCAGTTCCCAAACACCGGGACGGGGACTCTACACTGAGCAGTTCTTC
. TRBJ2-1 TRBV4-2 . CASSQESASNEQFF TGTGCCAGCAGCCAAGAATCAGCGTCCAATGAGCAGTTCTTC
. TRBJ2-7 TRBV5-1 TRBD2 CASTPTSGLSGGEQYF TGCGCCAGCACCCCGACTAGCGGGCTTTCCGGTGGCGAGCAGTACTTC
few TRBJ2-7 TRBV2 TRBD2 CASIGTNSYEQYF TGTGCCAGCATAGGGACTAACTCCTACGAGCAGTACTTC
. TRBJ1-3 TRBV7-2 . CASSLGGSGNTIYF TGTGCCAGCAGCTTAGGAGGGTCTGGAAACACCATATATTTT